This T cell receptor (beta chain) was documented in a study of T cell changes during pregnancy in multiple sclerosis. The CDR3 totals 13 residues. Germline CDR1 is SNHLY and CDR2 is FYNNEI. With V trimmed by 8 bases and J by 4 bases, 1 base remained unmatched. Generated by immunoSEQ multiplex PCR, the TCRdb table keeps only in-frame clones and is missing some. The table lists about 40,000 clones, roughly 94% of them singletons. Sequences were derived from peripheral blood, sampled in the third trimester of pregnancy. The V gene is TRBV2, the J gene TRBJ2-7, with 14 bases fitting TRBD2. This clonotype originated in a female donor with multiple sclerosis, enrolled in a pregnancy study. The DNA for the CDR3 is TGTGCCAGCGGACTAGCGGGAGGTTACGAGCAGTACTTC. As protein: CASGLAGGYEQYF.